Described below is a single TCR beta chain sequence and its context. The sample comes from a study of T-cell reconstitution after alpha-beta-depleted transplantation in children. This CDR3 is 14 amino acids long. V lost 4 bases and J lost 5; bases outside the gene matches: 7. Germline assignment: CDR1 SSHAT and CDR2 FNYEAQ (reference sequence). Unique molecular identifiers were incorporated during preparation of the TCRbeta library. TCRdb used MiXCR to reprocess the PCR reads, holding one entry per CDR3 protein. The sample includes about 370,000 distinct CDR3 sequences, about a fifth seen only once; the top ten take around 4%.

Sequencing was performed on PBMCs from the stem cell graft donor, taken from the stem cell graft. This sequence originates from a human donor who donated a stem cell graft to a child with acute myeloid leukemia. The chain couples TRBV7-7 to TRBJ2-7, with TRBD2 matching 8 bases. CDR3 loop: CASSYSGSGDEQYF. Here the CDR3 DNA reads TGTGCCAGCAGCTACAGCGGGAGCGGCGACGAGCAGTACTTC.